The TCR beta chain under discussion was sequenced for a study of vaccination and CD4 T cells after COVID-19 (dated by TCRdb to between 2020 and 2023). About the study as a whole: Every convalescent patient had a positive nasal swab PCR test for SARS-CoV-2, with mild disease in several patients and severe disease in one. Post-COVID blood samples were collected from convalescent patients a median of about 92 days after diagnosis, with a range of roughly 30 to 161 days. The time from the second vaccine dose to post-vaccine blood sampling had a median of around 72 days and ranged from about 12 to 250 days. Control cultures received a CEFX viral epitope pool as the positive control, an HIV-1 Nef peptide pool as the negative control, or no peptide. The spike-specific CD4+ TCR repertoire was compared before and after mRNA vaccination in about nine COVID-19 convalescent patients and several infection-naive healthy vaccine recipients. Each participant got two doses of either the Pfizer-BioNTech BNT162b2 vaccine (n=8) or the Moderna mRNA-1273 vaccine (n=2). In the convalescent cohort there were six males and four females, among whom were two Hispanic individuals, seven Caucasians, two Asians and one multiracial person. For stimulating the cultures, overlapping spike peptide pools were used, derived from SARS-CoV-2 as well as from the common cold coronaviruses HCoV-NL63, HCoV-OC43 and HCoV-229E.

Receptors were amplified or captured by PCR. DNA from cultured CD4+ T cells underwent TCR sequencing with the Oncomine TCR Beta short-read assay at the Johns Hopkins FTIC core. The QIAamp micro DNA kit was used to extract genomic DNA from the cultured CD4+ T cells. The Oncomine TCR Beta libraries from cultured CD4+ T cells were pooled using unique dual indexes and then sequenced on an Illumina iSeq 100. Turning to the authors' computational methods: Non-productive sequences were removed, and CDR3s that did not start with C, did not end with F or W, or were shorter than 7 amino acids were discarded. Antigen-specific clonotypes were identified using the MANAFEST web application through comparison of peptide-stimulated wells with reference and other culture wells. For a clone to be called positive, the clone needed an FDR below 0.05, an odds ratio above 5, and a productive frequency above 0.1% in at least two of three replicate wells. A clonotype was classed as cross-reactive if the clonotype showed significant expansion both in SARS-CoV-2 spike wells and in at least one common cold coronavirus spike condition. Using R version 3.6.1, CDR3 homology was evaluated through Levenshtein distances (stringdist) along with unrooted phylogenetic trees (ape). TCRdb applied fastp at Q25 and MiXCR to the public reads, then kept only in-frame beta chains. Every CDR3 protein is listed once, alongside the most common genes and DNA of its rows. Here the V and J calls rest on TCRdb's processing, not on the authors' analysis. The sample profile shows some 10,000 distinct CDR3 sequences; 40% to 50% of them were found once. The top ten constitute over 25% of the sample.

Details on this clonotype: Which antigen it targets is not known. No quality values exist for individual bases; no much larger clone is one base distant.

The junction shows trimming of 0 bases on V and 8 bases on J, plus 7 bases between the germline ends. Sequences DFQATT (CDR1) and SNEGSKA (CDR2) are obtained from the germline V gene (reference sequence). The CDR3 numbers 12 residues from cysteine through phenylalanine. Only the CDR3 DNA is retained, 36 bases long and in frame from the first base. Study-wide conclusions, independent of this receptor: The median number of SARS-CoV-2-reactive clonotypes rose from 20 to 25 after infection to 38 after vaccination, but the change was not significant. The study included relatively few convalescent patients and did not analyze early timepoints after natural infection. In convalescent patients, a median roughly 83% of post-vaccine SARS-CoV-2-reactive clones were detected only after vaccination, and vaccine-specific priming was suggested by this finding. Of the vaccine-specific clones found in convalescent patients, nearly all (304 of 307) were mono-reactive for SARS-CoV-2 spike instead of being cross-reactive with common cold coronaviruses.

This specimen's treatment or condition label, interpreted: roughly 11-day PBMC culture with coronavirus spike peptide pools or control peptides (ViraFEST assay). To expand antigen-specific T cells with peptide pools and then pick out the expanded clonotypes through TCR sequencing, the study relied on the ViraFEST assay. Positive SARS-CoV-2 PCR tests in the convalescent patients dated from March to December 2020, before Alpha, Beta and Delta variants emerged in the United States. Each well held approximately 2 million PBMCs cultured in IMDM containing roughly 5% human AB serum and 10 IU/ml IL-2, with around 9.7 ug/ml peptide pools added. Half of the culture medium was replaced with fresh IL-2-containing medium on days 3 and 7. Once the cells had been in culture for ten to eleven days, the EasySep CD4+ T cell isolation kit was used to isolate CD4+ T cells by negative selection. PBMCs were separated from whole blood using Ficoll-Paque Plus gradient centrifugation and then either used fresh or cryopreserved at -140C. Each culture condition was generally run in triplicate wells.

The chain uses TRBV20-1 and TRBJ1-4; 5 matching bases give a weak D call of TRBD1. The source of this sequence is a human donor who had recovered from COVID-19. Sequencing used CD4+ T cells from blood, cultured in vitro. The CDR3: CSARDREEKLFF. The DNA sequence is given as TGCAGTGCTAGAGACAGGGAGGAAAAACTGTTTTTT.